This T cell receptor (beta chain) appears in the sequencing data of a study of cytomegalovirus exposure and HLA in healthy donors. Study as a whole: Among the approximately 400 genotyped donors, just over 80% were placed in the Caucasian-associated ancestry cluster.

Notes on the study in general: Indistinguishable V segments such as TRBV6-2 and TRBV6-3 were excluded. Among the most significant clusters, several appeared linked to common viral pathogens in a later analysis. A later analysis showed HLA-associated TCR beta chains outstripping equally common others in clonal expansion.

The PCR was carried out with 60 Vbeta primers and 13 Jbeta primers. The assay was immunoSEQ multiplex PCR, and TCRdb's table has in-frame clones only and misses some. The sample contains some 150,000 clones, about 88% of which appear only once. V trimming: 5 bases; J trimming: 5 bases; junction bases outside the gene matches: 10. The germline CDR1 and CDR2 sequences are LNHDA and SQIVND (reference sequence). The CDR3 loop spans 17 amino acids. Regarding this clone: Antigen specificity is unknown.

This receptor was identified in a woman in her late teens or twenties in good health and CMV-seronegative. This chain uses TRBV19 with TRBJ2-2, with 11 bases matching TRBD2. The sample was PBMCs. For the CDR3, the DNA is TGTGCCAGTAGTGCCACTAGCGGGAGCCGGCTAACCGGGGAGCTGTTTTTT. Protein sequence: CASSATSGSRLTGELFF. The full variable domain, with the rest looked up from reference TRBV19 and TRBJ2-2, is DGGITQSPKYLFRKEGQNVTLSCEQNLNHDAMYWYRQDPGQGLRLIYYSQIVNDFQKGDIAEGYSVSREKKESFPLTVTSAQKNPTAFYLCASSATSGSRLTGELFFGEGSRLTVL.